This T cell receptor (beta chain) was sequenced for a study of T-cell memory formation after mild COVID-19. In the study overall: Largely, the TCR clusters proved donor specific.

V dropped 0 bases and J dropped 1 base, with 10 bases sitting between them. CDR1 is KGHSH and CDR2 is LQKENI in the germline V gene. CDR3 size: 15 residues. TCRdb redid the calling of the 5' RACE reads with MiXCR, one entry per CDR3 protein. The sample contains about 400,000 distinct CDR3 sequences, under 25% of which appear only once. The sample comprised PBMCs or a T cell subset sorted from them (not recorded which). The rearrangement joins TRBV18 to TRBJ2-7; D might be TRBD2 (5 bases). The TCR originated in an adult woman who had mild COVID-19 (a few samples of this study predate the infection). Cell type and time point are not known. In nucleotides, the CDR3 is TGTGCCAGCTCACCACCGCAGCGGAATTCCTACGAGCAGTACTTC. The encoded protein is CASSPPQRNSYEQYF.